Listed below are T cell receptor beta chains from one sample, sequenced in a study of cytomegalovirus exposure and HLA in healthy donors. Using immunoSEQ multiplex PCR, the repertoire was profiled, and TCRdb retains in-frame clones only, with some absent. The sample holds 150,000 to 250,000 clones, about 79% seen once. The sample comprised PBMCs. The receptors were sampled from a woman aged 25 to 39 in good health and CMV-seropositive. Both conserved end residues are part of each CDR3. A D gene is named only where the DNA matches it firmly. Clone size is given for some rows only: seen once, a few or many times, or a class if the clone is expanded.

CASSQGSTLRPQHF | TGCGCCAGCAGCCAAGGGAGTACTCTCCGGCCCCAGCATTTT | TRBV4-1 | . | 14 | . | TRBJ1-5
CASRARDGEQYF | TGTGCCAGCAGGGCCAGGGATGGCGAGCAGTACTTC | TRBV6-6 | . | 12 | . | TRBJ2-7
CASSRPGLGAYEQFF | TGTGCCAGCAGTCGACCGGGACTAGGTGCCTATGAGCAGTTCTTC | TRBV6-5 | . | 15 | TRBD2 | TRBJ2-1
CASSLKGLAGDRDEQYF | TGTGCCAGCAGCTTAAAGGGACTAGCGGGAGACCGCGACGAGCAGTACTTC | TRBV7-3 | . | 17 | TRBD2 | TRBJ2-7
CASSPGLAGLNEQFF | TGCGCCAGCAGCCCGGGACTAGCGGGACTCAATGAGCAGTTCTTC | TRBV5-1 | . | 15 | TRBD2 | TRBJ2-1
CSVEGHRTSDYNEQFF | TGCAGCGTTGAAGGCCACAGGACTAGCGACTACAATGAGCAGTTCTTC | TRBV29-1 | once | 16 | TRBD2 | TRBJ2-1
CASSLTPRTEDYGYTF | TGTGCCAGCAGCCTAACTCCTCGGACAGAAGACTATGGCTACACCTTC | TRBV27 | few | 16 | . | TRBJ1-2
CAISESSTGNTEAFF | TGTGCCATCAGTGAGAGCTCGACAGGGAACACTGAAGCTTTCTTT | TRBV10-3 | . | 15 | . | TRBJ1-1
CASSQVTEAFF | TGTGCCAGCAGCCAGGTAACTGAAGCTTTCTTT | TRBV7-9 | . | 11 | . | TRBJ1-1
CASSPDRANYGYTF | TGTGCCAGCAGCCCAGACAGGGCAAACTATGGCTACACCTTC | TRBV28 | . | 14 | TRBD1 | TRBJ1-2
CASSLVFGGSDTQYF | TGTGCCAGCAGCTTAGTCTTTGGGGGGTCGGATACGCAGTATTTT | TRBV7-3 | . | 15 | . | TRBJ2-3
CASSASSYGYTF | TGTGCCAGCAGCGCGAGTAGCTATGGCTACACCTTC | TRBV7-2 | . | 12 | . | TRBJ1-2
CASSYSVLRTEAFF | TGTGCCAGCAGTTACTCTGTGTTGAGGACTGAAGCTTTCTTT | TRBV6-5 | . | 14 | . | TRBJ1-1
CASSPPLAGVHEQYF | TGTGCCAGCTCACCACCTCTAGCGGGAGTCCACGAGCAGTACTTC | TRBV18 | . | 15 | TRBD2 | TRBJ2-7
CASTQKPGGRTSGYNEQFF | TGTGCCAGCACCCAAAAACCGGGGGGCCGGACTAGCGGATACAATGAGCAGTTCTTC | TRBV7-9 | . | 19 | TRBD2 | TRBJ2-1
CASSLGQGGFNQPQHF | TGTGCCAGCAGCTTAGGTCAAGGGGGCTTTAATCAGCCCCAGCATTTT | TRBV7-8 | . | 16 | TRBD1 | TRBJ1-5
CASSLGGQLNTDTQYF | TGTGCCAGCAGCTTAGGAGGGCAGCTCAACACAGATACGCAGTATTTT | TRBV11-3 | . | 16 | . | TRBJ2-3
CASSVPGKGTGELFF | TGTGCCAGCAGCGTCCCAGGGAAAGGGACCGGGGAGCTGTTTTTT | TRBV9 | . | 15 | . | TRBJ2-2
CSVGAGADYGYTF | TGCAGCGTTGGGGCAGGGGCAGACTATGGCTACACCTTC | TRBV29-1 | once | 13 | . | TRBJ1-2
CASSSTGANYQPQHF | TGTGCCAGCAGTTCGACAGGGGCCAATTATCAGCCCCAGCATTTT | TRBV2 | . | 15 | TRBD1 | TRBJ1-5
CASSIGDAGNTIYF | TGTGCCAGTAGTATCGGTGATGCCGGAAACACCATATATTTT | TRBV19 | few | 14 | . | TRBJ1-3
CASSLEAGAPNTGELFF | TGCGCCAGCAGCTTGGAAGCGGGAGCGCCAAACACCGGGGAGCTGTTTTTT | TRBV5-1 | . | 17 | TRBD2 | TRBJ2-2